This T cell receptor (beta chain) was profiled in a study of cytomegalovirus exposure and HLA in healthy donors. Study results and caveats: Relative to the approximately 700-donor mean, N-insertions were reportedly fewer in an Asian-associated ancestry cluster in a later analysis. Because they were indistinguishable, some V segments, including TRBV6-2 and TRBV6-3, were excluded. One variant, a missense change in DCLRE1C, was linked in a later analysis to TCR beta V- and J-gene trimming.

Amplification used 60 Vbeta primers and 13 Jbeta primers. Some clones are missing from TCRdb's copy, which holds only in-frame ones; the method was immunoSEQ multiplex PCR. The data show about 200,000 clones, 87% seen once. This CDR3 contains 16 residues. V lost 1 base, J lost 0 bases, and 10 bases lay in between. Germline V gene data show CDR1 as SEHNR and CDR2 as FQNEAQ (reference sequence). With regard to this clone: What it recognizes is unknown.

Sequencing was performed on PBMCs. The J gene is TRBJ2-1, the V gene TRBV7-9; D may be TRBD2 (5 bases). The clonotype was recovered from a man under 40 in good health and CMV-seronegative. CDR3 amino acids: CASSLVLGSSYNEQFF. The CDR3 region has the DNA TGTGCCAGCAGCTTAGTGCTGGGGAGCTCCTACAATGAGCAGTTCTTC.